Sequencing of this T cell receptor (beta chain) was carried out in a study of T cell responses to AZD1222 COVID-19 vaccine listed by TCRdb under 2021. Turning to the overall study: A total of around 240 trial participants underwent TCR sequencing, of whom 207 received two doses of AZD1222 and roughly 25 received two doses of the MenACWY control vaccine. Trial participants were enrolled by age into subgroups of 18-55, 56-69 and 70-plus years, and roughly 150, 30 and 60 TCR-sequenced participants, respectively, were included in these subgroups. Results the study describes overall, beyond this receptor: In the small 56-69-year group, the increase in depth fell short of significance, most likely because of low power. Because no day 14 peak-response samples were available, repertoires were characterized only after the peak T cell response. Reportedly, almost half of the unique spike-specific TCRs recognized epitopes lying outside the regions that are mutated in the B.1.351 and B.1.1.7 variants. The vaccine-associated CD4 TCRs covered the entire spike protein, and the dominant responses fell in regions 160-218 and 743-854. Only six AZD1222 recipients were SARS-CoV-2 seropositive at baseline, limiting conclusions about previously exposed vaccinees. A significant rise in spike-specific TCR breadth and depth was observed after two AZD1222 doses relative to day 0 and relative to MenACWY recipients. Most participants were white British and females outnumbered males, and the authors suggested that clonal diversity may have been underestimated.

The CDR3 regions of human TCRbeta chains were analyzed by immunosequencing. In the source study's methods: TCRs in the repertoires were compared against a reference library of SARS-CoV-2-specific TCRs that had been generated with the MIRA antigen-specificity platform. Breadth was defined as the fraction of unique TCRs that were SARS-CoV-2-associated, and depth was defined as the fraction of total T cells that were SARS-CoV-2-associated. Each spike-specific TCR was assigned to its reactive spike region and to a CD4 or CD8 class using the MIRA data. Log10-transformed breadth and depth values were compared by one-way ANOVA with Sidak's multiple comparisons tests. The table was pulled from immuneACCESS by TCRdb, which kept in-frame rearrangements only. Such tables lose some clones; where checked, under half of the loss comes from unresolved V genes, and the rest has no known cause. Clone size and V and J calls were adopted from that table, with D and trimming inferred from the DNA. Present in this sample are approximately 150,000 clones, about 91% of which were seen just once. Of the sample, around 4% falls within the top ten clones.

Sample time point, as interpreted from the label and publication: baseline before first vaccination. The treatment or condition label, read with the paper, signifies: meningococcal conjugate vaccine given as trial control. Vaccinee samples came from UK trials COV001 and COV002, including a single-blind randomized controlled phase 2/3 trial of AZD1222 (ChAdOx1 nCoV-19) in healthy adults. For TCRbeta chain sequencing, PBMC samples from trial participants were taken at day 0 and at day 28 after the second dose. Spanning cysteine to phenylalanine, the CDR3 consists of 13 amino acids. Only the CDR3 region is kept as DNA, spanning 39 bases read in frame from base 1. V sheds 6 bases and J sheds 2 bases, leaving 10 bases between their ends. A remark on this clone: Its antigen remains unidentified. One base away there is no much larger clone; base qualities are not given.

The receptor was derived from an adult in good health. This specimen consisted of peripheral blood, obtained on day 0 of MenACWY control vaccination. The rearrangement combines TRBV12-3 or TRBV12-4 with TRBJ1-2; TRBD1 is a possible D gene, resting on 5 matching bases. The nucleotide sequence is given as TGTGCCAGCAGACAGGTTGCGAACTATGGCTACACCTTC. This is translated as CASRQVANYGYTF.